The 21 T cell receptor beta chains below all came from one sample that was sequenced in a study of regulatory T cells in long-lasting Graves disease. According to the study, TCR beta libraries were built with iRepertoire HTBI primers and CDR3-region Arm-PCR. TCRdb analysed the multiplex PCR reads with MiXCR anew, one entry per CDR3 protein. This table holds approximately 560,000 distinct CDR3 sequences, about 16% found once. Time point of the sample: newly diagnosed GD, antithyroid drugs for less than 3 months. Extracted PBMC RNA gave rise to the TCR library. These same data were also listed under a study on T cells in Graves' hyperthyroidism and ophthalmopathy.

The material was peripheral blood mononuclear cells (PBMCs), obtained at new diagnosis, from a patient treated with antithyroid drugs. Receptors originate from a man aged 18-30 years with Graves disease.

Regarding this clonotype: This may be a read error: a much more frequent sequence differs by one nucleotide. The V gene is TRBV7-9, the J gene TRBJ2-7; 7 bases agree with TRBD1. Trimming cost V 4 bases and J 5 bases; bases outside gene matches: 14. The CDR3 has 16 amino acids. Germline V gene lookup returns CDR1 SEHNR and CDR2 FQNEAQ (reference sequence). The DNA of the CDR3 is TGTGCCAGCAGCTCCCACCGGGACAGACCAACCCACGAGCAGTACTTC. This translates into CASSSHRDRPTHEQYF.

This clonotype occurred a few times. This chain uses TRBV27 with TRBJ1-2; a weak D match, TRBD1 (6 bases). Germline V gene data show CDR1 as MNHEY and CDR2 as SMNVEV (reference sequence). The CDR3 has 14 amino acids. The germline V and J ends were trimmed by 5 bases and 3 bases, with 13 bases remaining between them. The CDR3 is CASSRDIHDYGYTF. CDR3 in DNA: TGTGCCAGCAGTCGGGACATCCATGACTATGGCTACACCTTC.

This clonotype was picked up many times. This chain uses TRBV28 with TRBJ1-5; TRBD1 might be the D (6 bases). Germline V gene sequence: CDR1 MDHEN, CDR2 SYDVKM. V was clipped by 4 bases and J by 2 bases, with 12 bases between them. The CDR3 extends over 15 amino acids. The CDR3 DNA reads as TGTGCCAGCAGTTGGGACACCGCCCGCAATCAGCCCCAGCATTTT. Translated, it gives CASSWDTARNQPQHF.

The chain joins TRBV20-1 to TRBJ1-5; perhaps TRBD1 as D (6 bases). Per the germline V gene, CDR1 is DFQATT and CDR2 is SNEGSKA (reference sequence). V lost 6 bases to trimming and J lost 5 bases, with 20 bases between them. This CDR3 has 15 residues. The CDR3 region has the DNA TGCAGTGCGAAGGCATCTCGGGGACAAGATCAGCCCCAGCATTTT. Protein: CSAKASRGQDQPQHF.

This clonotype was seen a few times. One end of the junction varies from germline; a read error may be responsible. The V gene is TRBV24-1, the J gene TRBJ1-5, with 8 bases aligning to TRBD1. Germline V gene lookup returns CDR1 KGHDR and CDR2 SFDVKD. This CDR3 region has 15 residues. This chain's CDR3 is CATSPGTGFNQPQHF. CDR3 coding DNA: TGTGCCACCAGTCCCGGGACAGGTTTCAATCAGCCCCAGCATTTC.

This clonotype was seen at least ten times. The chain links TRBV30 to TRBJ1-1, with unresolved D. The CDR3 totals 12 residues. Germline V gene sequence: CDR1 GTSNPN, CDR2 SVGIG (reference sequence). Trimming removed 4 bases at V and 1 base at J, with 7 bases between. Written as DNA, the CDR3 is TGTGCCTGGAAACTACGGAACACTGAAGCTTTCTTT. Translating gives CAWKLRNTEAFF.

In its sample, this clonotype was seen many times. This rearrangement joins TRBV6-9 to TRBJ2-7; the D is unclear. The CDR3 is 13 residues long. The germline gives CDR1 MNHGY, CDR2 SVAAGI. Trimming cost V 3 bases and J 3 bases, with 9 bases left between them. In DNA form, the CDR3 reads TGTGCCAGCAGTTACATGACCGACTACGAGCAGTACTTC. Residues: CASSYMTDYEQYF.

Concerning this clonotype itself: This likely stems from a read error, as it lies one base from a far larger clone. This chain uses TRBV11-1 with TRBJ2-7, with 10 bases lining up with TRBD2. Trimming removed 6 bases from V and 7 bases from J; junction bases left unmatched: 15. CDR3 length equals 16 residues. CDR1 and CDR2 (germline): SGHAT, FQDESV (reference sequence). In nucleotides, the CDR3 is TGTGCCAGCAGAGCTATGGGGACTAGCGTATTGGATGAGCAGTACTTC. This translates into CASRAMGTSVLDEQYF.

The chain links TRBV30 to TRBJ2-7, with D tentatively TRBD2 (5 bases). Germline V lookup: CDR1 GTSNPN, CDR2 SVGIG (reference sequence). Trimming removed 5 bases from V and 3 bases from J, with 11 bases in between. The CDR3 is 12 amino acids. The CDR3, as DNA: TGTGCCTGGTCGGAGGACGGCTACGAGCAGTACTTC. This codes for CAWSEDGYEQYF.

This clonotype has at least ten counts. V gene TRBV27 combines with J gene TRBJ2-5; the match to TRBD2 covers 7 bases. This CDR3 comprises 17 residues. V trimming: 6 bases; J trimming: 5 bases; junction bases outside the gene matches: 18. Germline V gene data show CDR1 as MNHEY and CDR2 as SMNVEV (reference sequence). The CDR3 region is CASRPITPSGRGETQYF. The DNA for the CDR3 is TGTGCCAGCAGACCCATCACCCCTAGCGGACGAGGGGAGACCCAGTACTTC.

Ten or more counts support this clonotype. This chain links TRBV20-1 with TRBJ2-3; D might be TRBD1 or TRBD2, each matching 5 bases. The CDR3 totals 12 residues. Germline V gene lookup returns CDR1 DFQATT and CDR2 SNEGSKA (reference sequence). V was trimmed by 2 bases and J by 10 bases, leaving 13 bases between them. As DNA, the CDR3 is TGCAGTGCTAGATCGGGCAGGGACGCGCAGTATTTT. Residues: CSARSGRDAQYF.

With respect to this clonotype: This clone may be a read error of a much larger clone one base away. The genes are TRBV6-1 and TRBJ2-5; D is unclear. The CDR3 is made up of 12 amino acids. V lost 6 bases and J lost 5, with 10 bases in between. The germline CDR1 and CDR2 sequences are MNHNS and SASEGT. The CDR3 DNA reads TGTGCCAGCAGCCCCAGCCCGGAGACCCAGTACTTC. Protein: CASSPSPETQYF.

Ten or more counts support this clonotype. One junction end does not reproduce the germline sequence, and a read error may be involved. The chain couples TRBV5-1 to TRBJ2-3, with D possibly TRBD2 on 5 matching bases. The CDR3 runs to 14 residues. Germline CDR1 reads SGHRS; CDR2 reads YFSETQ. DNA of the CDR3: TGTGCCAGCAGCTTAGCGCGGGTCACAGATACGCAGTATTTT. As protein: CASSLARVTDTQYF.

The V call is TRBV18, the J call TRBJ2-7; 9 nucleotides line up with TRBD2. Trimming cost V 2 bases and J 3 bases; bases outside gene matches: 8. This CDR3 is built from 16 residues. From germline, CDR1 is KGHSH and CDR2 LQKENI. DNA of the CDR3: TGTGCCAGCTCACCATTAAGTCTAGCGGGAAGCTACGAGCAGTACTTC. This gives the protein CASSPLSLAGSYEQYF.

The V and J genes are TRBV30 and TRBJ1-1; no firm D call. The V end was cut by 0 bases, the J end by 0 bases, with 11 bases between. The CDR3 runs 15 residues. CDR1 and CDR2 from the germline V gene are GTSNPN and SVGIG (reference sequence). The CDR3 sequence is CAWSVRRIMNTEAFF. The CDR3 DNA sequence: TGTGCCTGGAGTGTACGCAGGATCATGAACACTGAAGCTTTCTTT.

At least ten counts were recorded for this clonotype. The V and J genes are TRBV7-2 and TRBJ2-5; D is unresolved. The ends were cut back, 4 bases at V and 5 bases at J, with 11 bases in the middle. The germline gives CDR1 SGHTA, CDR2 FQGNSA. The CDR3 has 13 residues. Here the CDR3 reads CASSSDSWETQYF. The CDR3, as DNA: TGTGCCAGCAGCTCCGACTCGTGGGAGACCCAGTACTTC.

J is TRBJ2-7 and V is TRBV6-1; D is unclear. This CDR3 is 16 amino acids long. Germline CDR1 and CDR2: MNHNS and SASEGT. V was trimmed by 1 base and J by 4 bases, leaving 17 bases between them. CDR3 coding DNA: TGTGCCAGCAGTGAAGGTTGGGGTCAGGTGGCGTACGAGCAGTACTTC. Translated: CASSEGWGQVAYEQYF.

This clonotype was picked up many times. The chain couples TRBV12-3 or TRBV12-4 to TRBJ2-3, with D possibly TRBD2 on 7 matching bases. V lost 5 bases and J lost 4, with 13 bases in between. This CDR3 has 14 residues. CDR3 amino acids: CASSQRGAADTQYF. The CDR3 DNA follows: TGTGCCAGCAGTCAACGGGGGGCCGCAGATACGCAGTATTTT.

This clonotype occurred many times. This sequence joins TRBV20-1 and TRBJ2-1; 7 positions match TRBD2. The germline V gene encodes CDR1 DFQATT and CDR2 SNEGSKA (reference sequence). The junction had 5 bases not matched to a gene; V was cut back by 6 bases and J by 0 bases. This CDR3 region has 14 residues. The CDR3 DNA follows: TGCAGTGCGACGGAGCGGGACTCCTACAATGAGCAGTTCTTC. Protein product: CSATERDSYNEQFF.

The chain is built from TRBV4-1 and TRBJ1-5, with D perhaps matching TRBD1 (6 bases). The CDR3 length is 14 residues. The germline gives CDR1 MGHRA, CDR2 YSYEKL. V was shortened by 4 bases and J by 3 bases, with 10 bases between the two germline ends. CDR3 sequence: CASSPQGLNQPQHF. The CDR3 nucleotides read TGCGCCAGCAGCCCACAGGGACTCAATCAGCCCCAGCATTTT.

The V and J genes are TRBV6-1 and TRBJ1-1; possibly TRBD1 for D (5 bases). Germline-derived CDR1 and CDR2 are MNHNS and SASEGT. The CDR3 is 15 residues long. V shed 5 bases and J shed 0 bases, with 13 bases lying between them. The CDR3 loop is CASSRGRAMNTEAFF. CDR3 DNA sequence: TGTGCCAGCAGTCGGGGCAGGGCTATGAACACTGAAGCTTTCTTT.